Given below is one TCR beta chain in context. Sequencing was performed with immunoSEQ multiplex PCR; in TCRdb, only in-frame clones are kept and a portion is missing. This table has tens of thousands of clones, roughly 87% appearing once. The data derive from a study of OX40 agonist ivuxolimab in advanced cancers. At the level of the study: Patients received the agonistic anti-OX40 (CD134) antibody ivuxolimab.

The V end lost 6 bases, the J end lost 4 bases, and 12 bases lay between the germline ends. The CDR3 sequence is 14 residues long. The germline gives CDR1 KGHSH, CDR2 LQKENI. The rearrangement links TRBV18 to TRBJ2-2, with a weak D call TRBD1 (6 bases). This TCR came from an adult with an advanced solid tumor such as melanoma, head and neck, liver or kidney cancer. Sequences were derived from CD4+ or CD8+ T cells sorted from blood, sampled in a trial of the OX40 agonist ivuxolimab. The CDR3 sequence: CASSPFRGTGELFF. Here the CDR3 DNA reads TGTGCCAGCTCGCCTTTCAGGGGCACCGGGGAGCTGTTTTTT.